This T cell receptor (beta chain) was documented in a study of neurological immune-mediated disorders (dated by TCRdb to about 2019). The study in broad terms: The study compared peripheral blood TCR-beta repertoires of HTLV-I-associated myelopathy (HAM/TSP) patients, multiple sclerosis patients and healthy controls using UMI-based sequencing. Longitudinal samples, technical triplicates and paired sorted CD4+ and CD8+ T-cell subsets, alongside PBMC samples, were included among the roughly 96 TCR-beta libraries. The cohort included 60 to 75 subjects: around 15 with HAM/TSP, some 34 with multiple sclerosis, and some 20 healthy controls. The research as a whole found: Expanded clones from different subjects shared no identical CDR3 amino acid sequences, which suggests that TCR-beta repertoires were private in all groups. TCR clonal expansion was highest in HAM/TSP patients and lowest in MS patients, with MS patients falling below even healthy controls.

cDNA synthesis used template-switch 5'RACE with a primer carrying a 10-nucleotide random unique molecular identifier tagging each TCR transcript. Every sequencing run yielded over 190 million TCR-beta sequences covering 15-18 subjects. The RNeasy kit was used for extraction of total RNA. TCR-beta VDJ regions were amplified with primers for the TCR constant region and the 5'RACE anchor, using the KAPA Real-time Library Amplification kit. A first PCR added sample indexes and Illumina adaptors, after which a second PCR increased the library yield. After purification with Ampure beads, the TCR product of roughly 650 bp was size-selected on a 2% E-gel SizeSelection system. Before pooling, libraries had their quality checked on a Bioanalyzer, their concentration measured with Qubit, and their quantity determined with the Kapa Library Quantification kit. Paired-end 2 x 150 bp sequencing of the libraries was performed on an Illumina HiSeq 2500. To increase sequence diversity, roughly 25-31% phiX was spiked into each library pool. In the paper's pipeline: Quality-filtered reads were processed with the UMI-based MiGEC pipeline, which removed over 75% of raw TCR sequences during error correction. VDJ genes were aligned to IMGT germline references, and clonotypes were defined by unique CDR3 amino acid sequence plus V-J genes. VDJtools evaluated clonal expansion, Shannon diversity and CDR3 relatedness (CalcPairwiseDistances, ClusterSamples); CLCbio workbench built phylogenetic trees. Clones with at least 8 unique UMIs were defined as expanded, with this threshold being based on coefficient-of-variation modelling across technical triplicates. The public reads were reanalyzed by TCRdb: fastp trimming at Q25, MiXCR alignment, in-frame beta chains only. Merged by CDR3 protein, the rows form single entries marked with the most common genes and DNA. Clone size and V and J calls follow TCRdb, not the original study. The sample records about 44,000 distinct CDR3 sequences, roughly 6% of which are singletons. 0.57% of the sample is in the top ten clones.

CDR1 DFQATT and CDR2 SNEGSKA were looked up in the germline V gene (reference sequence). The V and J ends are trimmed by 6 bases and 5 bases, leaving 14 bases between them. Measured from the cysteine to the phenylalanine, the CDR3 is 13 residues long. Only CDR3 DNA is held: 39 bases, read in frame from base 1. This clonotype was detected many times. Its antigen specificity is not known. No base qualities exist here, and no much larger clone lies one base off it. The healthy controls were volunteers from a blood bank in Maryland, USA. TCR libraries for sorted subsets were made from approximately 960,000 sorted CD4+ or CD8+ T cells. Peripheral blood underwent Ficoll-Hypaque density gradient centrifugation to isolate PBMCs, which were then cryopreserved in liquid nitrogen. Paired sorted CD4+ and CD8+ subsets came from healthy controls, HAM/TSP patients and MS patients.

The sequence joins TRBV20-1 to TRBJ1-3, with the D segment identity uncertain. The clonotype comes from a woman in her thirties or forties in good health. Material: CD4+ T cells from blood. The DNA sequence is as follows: TGCAGTGCCCCGGCGGACGGGAGAAACACCATATATTTT. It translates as CSAPADGRNTIYF.